The following is a TCR beta chain sequence with its context. J was trimmed by 4 bases and V by 7 bases; bases with no gene match: 5. The germline gives CDR1 SNHLY, CDR2 FYNNEI. This CDR3 has 14 amino acids. Sequencing was performed with immunoSEQ multiplex PCR; in TCRdb, only in-frame clones are kept and a portion is missing. The sample contains 110,000 or so clones, 85% to 90% of which appear only once. This specimen comes from a study of control samples from healthy donors and cancer patients. The rearrangement links TRBV2 to TRBJ2-2; the match to TRBD1 covers 8 bases. Sequenced sample: blood. The sequence came from a man aged 30 to 45 in good health. The CDR3 is CASTMGQATGELFF. The CDR3 DNA follows: TGTGCCAGCACCATGGGACAGGCCACCGGGGAGCTGTTTTTT.